The 31 T cell receptor beta chains given below trace back to one sample, sequenced in a study of identical twins. Using its own MiXCR run on the 5' RACE reads, TCRdb lists one record per CDR3 protein. Of a few hundred thousand distinct CDR3 sequences listed, about 18% are singletons. The sequencing sample was made of naive T cells sorted from blood. These receptors came from a man aged 50 to 59 in good health.

This chain joins TRBV11-3 and TRBJ2-1, with a possible D match to TRBD2 (6 bases). Germline CDR1 SGHNT, CDR2 YENEEA. This CDR3 is built from 13 residues. Trimming took 5 bases from V and 6 from J, leaving 11 bases between them. CDR3 in DNA: TGTGCCAGCAGCGGGAGGCGAAGCAATGAGCAGTTCTTC. It translates to CASSGRRSNEQFF.

The V call is TRBV5-1, the J call TRBJ1-4; 8 bases are a match to TRBD1. Germline assignment: CDR1 SGHRS and CDR2 YFSETQ. CDR3 length equals 17 residues. With 2 bases clipped from V and 2 bases from J, the junction kept 8 bases outside the gene matches. CDR3 region: CASSLGQGATTNEKLFF. The CDR3 DNA is TGCGCCAGCAGCTTAGGACAGGGCGCCACTACTAATGAAAAACTGTTTTTT.

The chain joins TRBV15 to TRBJ2-3; 8 nucleotides match TRBD2. The V and J ends lost 5 bases and 1 base, in that order; junction bases with no gene match: 11. CDR3 length equals 17 residues. Germline lookup yields CDR1 LNHNV and CDR2 YYDKDF (reference sequence). In nucleotides, the CDR3 is TGTGCCACCAGCCAAGGGGTCAGCGGGAGTGGCACAGATACGCAGTATTTT. As protein: CATSQGVSGSGTDTQYF. The full variable domain, with the rest looked up from reference TRBV15 and TRBJ2-3, is DAMVIQNPRYQVTQFGKPVTLSCSQTLNHNVMYWYQQKSSQAPKLLFHYYDKDFNNEADTPDNFQSRRPNTSFCFLDIRSPGLGDTAMYLCATSQGVSGSGTDTQYFGPGTRLTVL.

This clonotype turned up a few times. The genes are TRBV20-1 and TRBJ2-5; unclear D gene. Trimming shortened V by 4 bases and J by 2 bases, and 17 bases separated the two germline ends. CDR1 and CDR2 (germline): DFQATT, SNEGSKA (reference sequence). There are 15 residues in the CDR3. CDR3 in DNA: TGCAGTGCTAATCCCCGGATGACTTTACAAGAGACCCAGTACTTC. Amino acid sequence: CSANPRMTLQETQYF.

The V gene is TRBV5-1, the J gene TRBJ1-1, with TRBD1 matching over 9 bases. CDR1 and CDR2 from the germline V gene are SGHRS and YFSETQ. The CDR3 consists of 14 residues. This CDR3 is CTSPARDRDVGAFF. Written as DNA, the CDR3 is TGCACAAGCCCAGCCCGGGACAGGGACGTGGGGGCTTTCTTT.

This clonotype was picked up a small number of times. V and J are TRBV27 and TRBJ2-1; 9 nucleotides agree with TRBD1. V lost 3 bases to trimming and J lost 0 bases; unmatched junction nucleotides: 9. The CDR3 has 18 residues. Germline assignment: CDR1 MNHEY and CDR2 SMNVEV (reference sequence). The CDR3 loop is CASSFSGTGRSSYNEQFF. The DNA for the CDR3 is TGTGCCAGCAGTTTTTCCGGGACAGGGCGGAGCTCCTACAATGAGCAGTTCTTC.

This clonotype has only a few counts. The chain couples TRBV27 to TRBJ2-2; 11 nucleotides agree with TRBD1. The germline gives CDR1 MNHEY, CDR2 SMNVEV (reference sequence). CDR3 length: 18 amino acids. The junction had 6 bases not matched to a gene; V was cut back by 2 bases and J by 1 base. This CDR3 reads CASSLIGTGGRNTGELFF. In DNA, the CDR3 is TGTGCCAGCAGTTTAATTGGGACAGGGGGGAGGAACACCGGGGAGCTGTTTTTT.

Ten or more counts support this clonotype. V usage is TRBV6-2 or TRBV6-3 and J usage is TRBJ2-2, with 7 bases aligning to TRBD2. Germline-derived CDR1 and CDR2 are MNHEY and SVGEGT. The CDR3 has 14 residues. V lost 6 bases to trimming and J lost 3 bases; unmatched junction nucleotides: 4. The CDR3 nucleotides are TGTGCCAGCAGCGCGGGGGTTTACACCGGGGAGCTGTTTTTT. This gives the protein CASSAGVYTGELFF.

V and J are TRBV5-1 and TRBJ2-1, with 10 bases aligning to TRBD2. V was pared by 0 bases and J by 1 base, with 16 bases of the junction left unmatched. CDR1 is SGHRS, CDR2 YFSETQ, per germline. The CDR3 contains 21 residues. The chain's CDR3 is CASSLGRGRAGGPRSYNEQFF. As DNA, the CDR3 is TGCGCCAGCAGCTTGGGCCGGGGGCGAGCGGGAGGGCCTAGATCCTACAATGAGCAGTTCTTC.

The chain is built from TRBV4-2 and TRBJ2-1; 9 positions agree with TRBD2. V dropped 0 bases and J dropped 5; count of bases not matched to a gene: 2. Looked up from germline, CDR1 is LGHNA and CDR2 is YNFKEQ. CDR3 length: 15 amino acids. The CDR3 DNA is TGTGCCAGCAGCCAAGAGCGGGGGGGAAACAATGAGCAGTTCTTC. Translated, it gives CASSQERGGNNEQFF.

CDR3 sequence (DNA): TGTGCCAGCAGCTTAGGAGCCAGCGGACAAGAGACCCAGTACTTC. Translation: CASSLGASGQETQYF. The rearrangement uses TRBV7-9 and TRBJ2-5, with D tentatively TRBD2 (5 bases). Germline values: CDR1 SEHNR, CDR2 FQNEAQ (reference sequence). V lost 1 base, J lost 2 bases, and 11 bases lay in between. CDR3 length equals 15 residues. Full variable domain (outside the CDR3, taken from reference TRBV7-9 and TRBJ2-5): DTGVSQNPRHKITKRGQNVTFRCDPISEHNRLYWYRQTLGQGPEFLTYFQNEAQLEKSRLLSDRFSAERPKGSFSTLEIQRTEQGDSAMYLCASSLGASGQETQYFGPGTRLLVL.

The chain has TRBV28 and TRBJ1-1; possible D gene TRBD1, 5 bases. Trimming shortened V by 6 bases and J by 3 bases, and 17 bases separated the two germline ends. The CDR3 sequence is 15 residues long. The germline V gene encodes CDR1 MDHEN and CDR2 SYDVKM. DNA for the CDR3: TGTGCCAGCAGCCCGGGACGGTCGGGACACACTGAAGCTTTCTTT. The encoded protein is CASSPGRSGHTEAFF.

The chain is built from TRBV7-8 and TRBJ2-1; D call uncertain. The CDR3 sequence is 13 residues long. The V gene's germline CDR1 is SGHVS and CDR2 FQNEAQ. V lost 2 bases, J lost 2 bases, and 4 bases lay in between. The DNA for the CDR3 is TGTGCCAGCAGCTTACGCCCCTACAATGAGCAGTTCTTC. Encoded protein: CASSLRPYNEQFF.

This clonotype was recorded at least ten times. CDR3 protein: CSAPSTASGPQHF. The CDR3 nucleotides read TGCAGTGCACCGTCGACAGCAAGTGGCCCCCAGCATTTT. V gene TRBV20-1 combines with J gene TRBJ1-5; the D gene is possibly TRBD1 (5 bases). Trimming pared 6 bases from V and 10 bases from J, leaving 19 bases between. The CDR3 sequence is 13 residues long. Germline values: CDR1 DFQATT, CDR2 SNEGSKA (reference sequence).

The V call is TRBV9, the J call TRBJ2-2; 14 nucleotides agree with TRBD2. CDR1 SGDLS and CDR2 YYNGEE come from the germline V gene. This CDR3 comprises 16 residues. V was pared by 7 bases and J by 0 bases, with 2 bases of the junction left unmatched. The CDR3 is CASGGLAGANTGELFF. The CDR3, as DNA: TGTGCCAGCGGGGGACTAGCGGGGGCGAACACCGGGGAGCTGTTTTTT.

This clonotype was counted many times. The chain is built from TRBV7-9 and TRBJ1-2; 8 positions match TRBD1. Germline CDR1 reads SEHNR; CDR2 reads FQNEAQ (reference sequence). V was clipped by 2 bases and J by 4 bases; unmatched bases: 6. This CDR3 has 15 residues. CDR3 sequence reads: CASSLNRGVSYGYTF. The CDR3 DNA reads as TGTGCCAGCAGCTTAAACAGGGGGGTGAGCTATGGCTACACCTTC.

This clonotype has a count of ten or more. The chain has TRBV9 and TRBJ2-3; D is ambiguous. Germline V gives CDR1 SGDLS, CDR2 YYNGEE. V dropped 0 bases and J dropped 0 bases, with 8 bases sitting between them. This CDR3 contains 15 residues. The CDR3 bases are TGTGCCAGCAGCGTAGCTGGCGATAGCACAGATACGCAGTATTTT. Protein sequence: CASSVAGDSTDTQYF.

The gene calls are TRBV7-9 and TRBJ2-1; 16 bases map to TRBD2. Germline CDR1 is SEHNR and CDR2 is FQNEAQ (reference sequence). The CDR3 is 16 amino acids. V gave up 5 bases and J gave up 9 bases; unmatched junction bases: 7. The CDR3 nucleotides read TGTGCCAGCAGCACGGGACTAGCGGGAGGGCCGGTTGAGCAGTTCTTC. It translates to CASSTGLAGGPVEQFF.

V gene TRBV6-2 or TRBV6-3 combines with J gene TRBJ1-5, with D perhaps TRBD1 (5 bases). The CDR3 loop spans 13 amino acids. Germline V gene lookup returns CDR1 MNHEY and CDR2 SVGEGT. V was shortened by 5 bases and J by 6 bases, with 11 bases between the two germline ends. This chain's CDR3 is CASSKEGFQPQHF. Written as DNA, the CDR3 is TGTGCCAGCAGTAAGGAGGGGTTTCAGCCCCAGCATTTT.

The rearrangement uses TRBV10-3 and TRBJ2-7; weak D call: TRBD2 (6 bases). Per the germline V gene, CDR1 is ENHRY and CDR2 is SYGVKD. V lost 3 bases and J lost 3, with 15 bases in between. This CDR3 spans 15 amino acids. The chain's CDR3 is CAISDPSRGSYEQYF. In DNA, the CDR3 is TGTGCCATCAGTGATCCTAGTCGGGGGAGCTACGAGCAGTACTTC.

The chain carries TRBV12-3 or TRBV12-4 and TRBJ2-1, with TRBD1 matching over 8 bases. The CDR3 consists of 15 residues. V was pared by 5 bases and J by 9 bases, with 12 bases of the junction left unmatched. CDR3 residues: CASSDVAGGFVEQFF. The CDR3 bases are TGTGCCAGCAGTGACGTGGCAGGGGGCTTTGTTGAGCAGTTCTTC.

This clonotype has just a few counts. The genes are TRBV7-9 and TRBJ2-1, with unresolved D. The CDR3 has 13 amino acids. Per the germline V gene, CDR1 is SEHNR and CDR2 is FQNEAQ (reference sequence). V dropped 5 bases and J dropped 9 bases, with 14 bases sitting between them. CDR3 loop: CASSRYSHGEQFF. The CDR3 DNA follows: TGTGCCAGCAGCCGCTACTCCCACGGTGAGCAGTTCTTC.

This chain links TRBV12-3 or TRBV12-4 with TRBJ2-2; 9 bases agree with TRBD1. The CDR3 totals 15 residues. With 6 bases clipped from V and 4 bases from J, the junction kept 6 bases outside the gene matches. The CDR3 bases are TGTGCCAGCAGGATCAGACAGGGGGGCACCGGGGAGCTGTTTTTT. Its protein product is CASRIRQGGTGELFF.

The rearrangement uses TRBV16 and TRBJ1-5, with a weak D call TRBD1 (6 bases). V was clipped by 5 bases and J by 11 bases, with 10 bases between them. The CDR3 is made up of 11 amino acids. Germline CDR1 reads KGHSY; CDR2 reads FQNENV. The CDR3 DNA reads TGTGCCAGCAGCGTACGGGACACCCAGCATTTT. It is translated as CASSVRDTQHF.

This sequence joins TRBV6-6 and TRBJ2-5; TRBD1 is a possible D gene (6 bases). Per the germline V gene, CDR1 is MNHNY and CDR2 is SVGAGI (reference sequence). CDR3 length: 13 amino acids. V lost 10 bases and J lost 4, with 16 bases in between. The CDR3, as DNA: TGTGCCACCCTATCACTACAGGGAGAGACCCAGTACTTC. This sequence encodes CATLSLQGETQYF.

This clonotype was seen at least ten times. The chain has TRBV20-1 and TRBJ2-3, with 13 positions matching TRBD2. V dropped 1 base and J dropped 6; count of bases not matched to a gene: 7. CDR1 and CDR2 from the germline V gene are DFQATT and SNEGSKA (reference sequence). The CDR3 sequence is 16 residues long. CDR3 amino acids: CSARGGTSGIRDTQYF. CDR3 sequence (DNA): TGCAGTGCTAGAGGGGGGACTAGCGGGATTAGGGATACGCAGTATTTT.

This clonotype has just a few counts. V is TRBV7-3 and J is TRBJ2-2; D not certain. The CDR3 length is 12 residues. CDR1 SGHTA and CDR2 FQGTGA come from the germline V gene. The V gene lost 5 bases and the J gene lost 2 bases, with 3 bases spanning the gap. The DNA for the CDR3 is TGTGCCAGCAGCATCAACACCGGGGAGCTGTTTTTT. It yields the protein CASSINTGELFF.

The genes are TRBV28 and TRBJ2-1; 7 bases map to TRBD2. The CDR3 is made up of 17 amino acids. CDR1 is MDHEN, CDR2 SYDVKM, per germline. Unmatched junction bases numbered 8, after V lost 3 bases and J lost 0 bases. The CDR3 loop is CASSFTASGSSYNEQFF. The CDR3 DNA reads TGTGCCAGCAGTTTCACGGCTAGCGGAAGCTCCTACAATGAGCAGTTCTTC.

The table lists this clonotype with a few counts. The chain employs TRBV21-1 and TRBJ2-1. TRBV21-1 is labeled a pseudogene. The CDR3 covers 16 residues. CDR3 DNA: TGTGCCAGCAGCAAAGCCACGGGCAGCTCCTACAATGAGCAGTTCTTC. This translates into CASSKATGSSYNEQFF.

CDR3 sequence reads: CASSYGSSLGTDTQYF. CDR3 nucleotide sequence: TGTGCCAGCAGTTACGGAAGCTCTCTAGGCACAGATACGCAGTATTTT. The V gene is TRBV6-2 or TRBV6-3, the J gene TRBJ2-3, with D uncertain. The CDR3 is made up of 16 amino acids. Germline CDR1 and CDR2: MNHEY and SVGEGT. The V end was cut by 2 bases, the J end by 1 base, with 13 bases between.

V gene TRBV6-1 combines with J gene TRBJ1-1; maybe TRBD1 (6 bases). This CDR3 comprises 15 residues. Germline-derived CDR1 and CDR2 are MNHNS and SASEGT. V dropped 6 bases and J dropped 4 bases, with 18 bases sitting between them. CDR3 sequence (DNA): TGTGCCAGCAGCTCGGAGGGGGGCAGCGGCACTGAAGCTTTCTTT. It is translated as CASSSEGGSGTEAFF.